Presented here are 19 T cell receptor beta chains from one specimen sequenced in a study of blood T cell repertoires in COVID-19. Only in-frame clones appear in the TCRdb table, and some are missing; sequencing was by immunoSEQ multiplex PCR. This table has over 130,000 clones, 84% appearing once. Sample: PBMCs or T cells enriched from blood (not recorded which). The source is a man aged 45-65 years in a cohort exposed to, infected with or recovered from COVID-19 (not recorded which).

V is TRBV18 and J is TRBJ1-1; weak D call: TRBD1 (6 bases). Germline V gene data show CDR1 as KGHSH and CDR2 as LQKENI. The CDR3 is 17 residues long. V lost 6 bases and J lost 4, with 24 bases in between. CDR3 nucleotide sequence: TGTGCCAGCTCTACCTCAGCACGCGGGGGGCAGGGCACTGAAGCTTTCTTT. Amino acids: CASSTSARGGQGTEAFF.

This clone has a handful of counts. This rearrangement joins TRBV7-2 to TRBJ2-1, with D unclear. Germline V gene sequence: CDR1 SGHTA, CDR2 FQGNSA. There are 15 residues in the CDR3. With 4 bases removed from V and 6 bases from J, the gap between germline ends came to 16 bases. The CDR3 DNA reads TGTGCCAGCAGCTCGACGAACAGAAACACCAATGAGCAGTTCTTC. Amino acids: CASSSTNRNTNEQFF.

The gene calls are TRBV6-1 and TRBJ2-7; D remains unclear. The CDR3 loop spans 13 amino acids. Germline lookup yields CDR1 MNHNS and CDR2 SASEGT. V lost 0 bases to trimming and J lost 5 bases, with 8 bases between them. The CDR3 spells CASSEARRNEQYF. The CDR3 DNA sequence: TGTGCCAGCAGTGAAGCGCGGAGAAACGAGCAGTACTTC.

V gene TRBV19 combines with J gene TRBJ2-7; maybe TRBD1 (6 bases). Trimming took 7 bases from V and 6 from J, leaving 19 bases between them. Germline CDR1 LNHDA, CDR2 SQIVND (reference sequence). This CDR3 has 14 amino acids. This CDR3 is CASTTTGWGAEQYF. DNA for the CDR3: TGTGCCAGTACCACCACAGGGTGGGGTGCCGAGCAGTACTTC.

The chain carries TRBV3-1 (or the pseudogene TRBV3-2) and TRBJ1-2, with 10 bases that match TRBD1. Germline V gene sequence: CDR1 LGHDT, CDR2 YNNKEL (reference sequence). The V and J ends lost 0 bases and 5 bases, in that order; junction bases with no gene match: 6. CDR3 length: 16 amino acids. Here the CDR3 reads CASSQDPGQGIYGYTF. The CDR3 DNA sequence: TGTGCCAGCAGCCAAGACCCGGGACAGGGGATTTATGGCTACACCTTC.

Details on this clone: A junction end diverges from the germline sequence, so it may reflect a read error. CDR3 in DNA: TGCGCCAGCAGCCCTGACATTGGTCGGTTGTCCTTC. Amino acids: CASSPDIGRLSF. The chain has TRBV5-1 and TRBJ2-7; D not certain. The CDR3 consists of 12 residues. Germline loops: CDR1 SGHRS, CDR2 YFSETQ.

The CDR3 protein is CASSTLAGTTDTQYF. The CDR3 nucleotides read TGTGCCAGCAGTACACTAGCGGGAACTACAGATACGCAGTATTTT. V and J are TRBV6-5 and TRBJ2-3; 10 bases align to TRBD2. The CDR3 has 15 residues. Germline V gene data show CDR1 as MNHEY and CDR2 as SVGAGI. V was pared by 5 bases and J by 3 bases, with 5 bases of the junction left unmatched.

The chain carries TRBV5-1 and TRBJ2-7; D might be TRBD2 (5 bases). The CDR3 has 15 residues. The V and J ends lost 0 bases and 5 bases respectively, with 15 bases between them. Germline CDR1 is SGHRS and CDR2 is YFSETQ. CDR3 nucleotide sequence: TGCGCCAGCAGCTTGGCGGGGTTTTCATGGGACGAGCAGTACTTC. It codes for CASSLAGFSWDEQYF.

The chain combines TRBV25-1 with TRBJ1-2, with TRBD1 identical over 10 bases. The V segment lost 2 bases and the J segment 5 bases; nucleotides outside the gene matches: 5. From germline, CDR1 is MGHDK and CDR2 SYGVNS. This CDR3 region has 15 residues. The CDR3 DNA sequence: TGTGCCAGCAGTGAAGAGGGACAGGGGCCGTATGGCTACACCTTC. It specifies CASSEEGQGPYGYTF.

The chain has TRBV5-6 and TRBJ2-7; a possible D gene is TRBD1 (7 bases). Trimming stripped 4 bases from V and 3 bases from J, with 20 bases between. The CDR3 has 16 amino acids. The germline CDR1 and CDR2 sequences are SGHDT and YYEEEE. CDR3 amino acids: CASSPGVRQGLYEQYF. The DNA of the CDR3 is TGTGCCAGCAGCCCTGGGGTCCGACAGGGACTCTACGAGCAGTACTTC.

The chain carries TRBV4-3 and TRBJ2-7, with 11 positions matching TRBD1. CDR1 and CDR2 from the germline V gene are LGHNA and YSLEER. Germline trimming cut 4 bases from V and 4 bases from J; bases unmatched to any gene: 9. This CDR3 has 16 residues. CDR3 amino acids: CASSLSTGTGGYEQYF. In nucleotides, the CDR3 is TGCGCCAGCAGCCTCTCAACCGGGACAGGGGGTTACGAGCAGTACTTC.

V usage is TRBV5-1 and J usage is TRBJ1-2; no clear D gene. This CDR3 is built from 13 residues. Germline V gives CDR1 SGHRS, CDR2 YFSETQ. Between the trimmed V and J ends, which lost 0 bases and 8 bases, there was a span of 11 bases. The CDR3 DNA sequence: TGCGCCAGCAGCTTGGAGCGGGGTTCGGGCTACACCTTC. Translating gives CASSLERGSGYTF.

The genes are TRBV30 and TRBJ2-7; 11 bases match TRBD2. The CDR3 contains 13 residues. V was clipped by 5 bases and J by 3 bases; unmatched bases: 3. Germline V gives CDR1 GTSNPN, CDR2 SVGIG (reference sequence). This chain's CDR3 is CAWDTSGGYEQYF. CDR3 nucleotides: TGTGCCTGGGACACTAGCGGGGGCTACGAGCAGTACTTC.

The rearrangement joins TRBV24-1 to TRBJ2-2, with 7 bases that match TRBD1. Germline-derived CDR1 and CDR2 are KGHDR and SFDVKD. The CDR3 contains 15 residues. The J segment lost 6 bases and the V segment lost 2 bases, leaving 5 bases of the junction unmatched. DNA for the CDR3: TGTGCCACCAGTGATTGGACAGGCCAGGCCGGGGAGCTGTTTTTT. Translated: CATSDWTGQAGELFF.

This clone was seen repeatedly, ten times or more. This chain links TRBV4-2 with TRBJ2-3, with a possible D match to TRBD2 (5 bases). Germline lookup yields CDR1 LGHNA and CDR2 YNFKEQ. Between the trimmed V and J ends, which lost 6 bases and 3 bases, there was a span of 16 bases. The CDR3 spans 15 residues. CDR3 DNA sequence: TGTGCCAGCAGTCCCTCGAGGGCAGAAACAGATACGCAGTATTTT. This codes for CASSPSRAETDTQYF.

In the case of this clone: Additional DNA sequences in this sample encode the identical CDR3. The chain combines TRBV27 with TRBJ1-1, with D uncertain. Germline CDR1 is MNHEY and CDR2 is SMNVEV (reference sequence). The CDR3 is 13 residues long. Trimming removed 2 bases from V and 1 base from J, with 5 bases in between. This CDR3 reads CASSLTGNTEAFF. The CDR3 DNA follows: TGTGCCAGCAGTTTAACCGGGAACACTGAAGCTTTCTTT.

This clone was seen more than once but under ten times. The chain employs TRBV9 and TRBJ2-7; 10 bases line up with TRBD1. The trim removed 3 bases at V and 7 bases at J, leaving 13 bases unmatched. CDR1 and CDR2 (germline): SGDLS, YYNGEE. The CDR3 is 16 amino acids. In nucleotides, the CDR3 is TGTGCCAGCAGCGCACCGTCCGGGACAGGGGCGGAAGAGCAGTACTTC. Residues: CASSAPSGTGAEEQYF.

The CDR3 loop is CASSLNQGAEQYF. The CDR3 region has the DNA TGTGCCAGCTCACTGAATCAGGGGGCCGAGCAGTACTTC. This sequence joins TRBV18 and TRBJ2-7, with 8 nucleotides matching TRBD1. The CDR3 runs 13 residues. The germline V gene has CDR1 KGHSH and CDR2 LQKENI. The J segment lost 6 bases and the V segment lost 4 bases, leaving 5 bases of the junction unmatched.

V gene TRBV4-2 combines with J gene TRBJ2-7; perhaps TRBD1 as D (5 bases). This CDR3 has 12 amino acids. Trimming cost V 7 bases and J 6 bases, with 13 bases left between them. Per germline, CDR1 LGHNA and CDR2 YNFKEQ. In DNA, the CDR3 is TGTGCCAGCAACCTGGCAGGGCGCGAGCAGTACTTC. Encoded protein: CASNLAGREQYF.